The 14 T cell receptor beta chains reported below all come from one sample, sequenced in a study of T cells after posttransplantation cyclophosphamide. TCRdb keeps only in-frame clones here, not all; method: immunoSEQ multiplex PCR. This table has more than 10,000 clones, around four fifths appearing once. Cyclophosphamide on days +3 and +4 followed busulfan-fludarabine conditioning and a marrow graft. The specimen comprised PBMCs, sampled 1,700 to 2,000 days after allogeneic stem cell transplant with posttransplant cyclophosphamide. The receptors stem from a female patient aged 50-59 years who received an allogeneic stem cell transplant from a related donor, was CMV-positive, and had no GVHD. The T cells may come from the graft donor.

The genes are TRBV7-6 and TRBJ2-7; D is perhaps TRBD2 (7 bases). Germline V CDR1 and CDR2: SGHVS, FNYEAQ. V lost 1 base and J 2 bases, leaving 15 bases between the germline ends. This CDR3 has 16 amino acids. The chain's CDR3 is CASSLGGGDRPYEQYF. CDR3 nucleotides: TGTGCCAGCAGCTTAGGGGGGGGCGACAGGCCCTACGAGCAGTACTTC.

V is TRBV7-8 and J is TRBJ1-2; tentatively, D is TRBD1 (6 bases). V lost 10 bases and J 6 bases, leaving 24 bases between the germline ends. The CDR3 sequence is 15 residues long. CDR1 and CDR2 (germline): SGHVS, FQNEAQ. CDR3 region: CATKKRDTRFDGYTF. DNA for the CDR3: TGTGCCACCAAGAAACGGGACACCCGATTTGATGGCTACACCTTC. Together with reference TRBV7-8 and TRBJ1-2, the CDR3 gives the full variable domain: GAGVSQSPRYKVAKRGQDVALRCDPISGHVSLFWYQQALGQGPEFLTYFQNEAQLDKSGLPSDRFFAERPEGSVSTLKIQRTQQEDSAVYLCATKKRDTRFDGYTFGSGTRLTVV.

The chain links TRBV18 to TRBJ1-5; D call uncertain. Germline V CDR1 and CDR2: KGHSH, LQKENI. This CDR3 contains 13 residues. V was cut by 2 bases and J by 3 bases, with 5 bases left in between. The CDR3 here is CASSPEYNQPQHF. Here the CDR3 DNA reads TGTGCCAGCTCACCAGAGTACAATCAGCCCCAGCATTTT.

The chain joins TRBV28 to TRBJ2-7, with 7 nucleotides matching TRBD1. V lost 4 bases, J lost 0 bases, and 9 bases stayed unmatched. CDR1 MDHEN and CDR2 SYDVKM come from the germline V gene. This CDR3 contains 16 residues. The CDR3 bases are TGTGCCAGCAGTTCCACCTTACAGGGGAACTCCTACGAGCAGTACTTC. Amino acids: CASSSTLQGNSYEQYF.

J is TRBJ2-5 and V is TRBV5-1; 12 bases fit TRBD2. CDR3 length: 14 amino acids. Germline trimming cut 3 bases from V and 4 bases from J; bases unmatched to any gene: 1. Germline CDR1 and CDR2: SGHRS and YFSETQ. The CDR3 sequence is CASSSGLAGETQYF. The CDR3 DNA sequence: TGCGCCAGCAGCTCGGGACTAGCGGGAGAGACCCAGTACTTC.

The CDR3 loop reads CASTRRVGNEQFF. CDR3 in DNA: TGTGCCAGCACCCGGCGGGTCGGCAATGAGCAGTTCTTC. The chain carries TRBV2 and TRBJ2-1; possibly TRBD2 for D (5 bases). The CDR3 extends over 13 amino acids. Germline CDR1 SNHLY, CDR2 FYNNEI. V lost 7 bases and J lost 6, with 13 bases in between.

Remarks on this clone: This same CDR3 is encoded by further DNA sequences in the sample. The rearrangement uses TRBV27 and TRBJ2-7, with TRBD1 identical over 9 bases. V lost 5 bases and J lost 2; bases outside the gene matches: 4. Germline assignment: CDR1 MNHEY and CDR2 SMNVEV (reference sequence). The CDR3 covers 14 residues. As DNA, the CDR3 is TGTGCCAGCAGTCGGACAGGGGCACCCTACGAGCAGTACTTC. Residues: CASSRTGAPYEQYF.

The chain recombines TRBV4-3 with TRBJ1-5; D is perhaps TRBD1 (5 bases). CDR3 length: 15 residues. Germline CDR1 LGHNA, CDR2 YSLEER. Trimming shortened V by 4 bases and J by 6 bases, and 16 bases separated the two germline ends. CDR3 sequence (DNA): TGCGCCAGCAGCCTACGTCAGGGATCAGGTCAGCCCCAGCATTTT. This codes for CASSLRQGSGQPQHF.

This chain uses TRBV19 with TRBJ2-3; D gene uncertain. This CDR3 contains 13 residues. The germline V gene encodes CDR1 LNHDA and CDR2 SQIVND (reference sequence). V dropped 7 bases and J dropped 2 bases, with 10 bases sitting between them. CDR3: CASISPDTDTQYF. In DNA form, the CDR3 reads TGTGCCAGTATAAGCCCCGACACAGATACGCAGTATTTT.

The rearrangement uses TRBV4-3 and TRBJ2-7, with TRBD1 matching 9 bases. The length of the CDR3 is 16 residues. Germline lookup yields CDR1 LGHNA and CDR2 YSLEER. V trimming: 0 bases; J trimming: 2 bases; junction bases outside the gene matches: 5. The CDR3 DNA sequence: TGCGCCAGCAGCCAAGACAGGGGGACAGGGACCTACGAGCAGTACTTC. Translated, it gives CASSQDRGTGTYEQYF.

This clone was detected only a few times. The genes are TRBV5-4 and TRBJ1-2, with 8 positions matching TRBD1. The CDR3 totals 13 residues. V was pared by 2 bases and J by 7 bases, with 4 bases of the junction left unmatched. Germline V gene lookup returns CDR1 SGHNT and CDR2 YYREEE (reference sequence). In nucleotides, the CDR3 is TGTGCCAGCAGCTTTACAGGGGGAAGTGGCTACACCTTC. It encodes CASSFTGGSGYTF.

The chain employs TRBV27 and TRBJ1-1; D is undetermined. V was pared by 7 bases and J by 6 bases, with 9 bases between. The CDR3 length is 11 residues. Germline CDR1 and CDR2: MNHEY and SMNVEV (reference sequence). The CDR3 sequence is CASTFGSEAFF. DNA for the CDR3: TGTGCCAGCACCTTCGGGTCTGAAGCTTTCTTT.

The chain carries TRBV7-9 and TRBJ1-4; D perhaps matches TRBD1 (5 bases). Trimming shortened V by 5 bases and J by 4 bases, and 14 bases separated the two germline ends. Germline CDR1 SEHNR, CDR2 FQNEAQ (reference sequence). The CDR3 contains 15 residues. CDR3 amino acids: CASSRRSQGNEKLFF. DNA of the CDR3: TGTGCCAGCAGCCGTCGGAGTCAGGGTAATGAAAAACTGTTTTTT.

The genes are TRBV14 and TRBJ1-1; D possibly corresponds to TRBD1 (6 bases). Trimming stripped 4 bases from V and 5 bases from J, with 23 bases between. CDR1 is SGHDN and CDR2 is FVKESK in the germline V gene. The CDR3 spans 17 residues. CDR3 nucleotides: TGTGCCAGCAGCCCGCGGCCCGGGGGGGCATGGAGTACTGAAGCTTTCTTT. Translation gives CASSPRPGGAWSTEAFF.